The rows below give T cell receptor beta chains drawn from one sample of a study of CD8 T cells in ankylosing spondylitis. One entry per CDR3 protein, called by TCRdb with MiXCR from the 5' RACE reads. This sample has hundreds of thousands of distinct CDR3 sequences, with more than 20% found just once. The specimen sequenced was blood, either unsorted or a sorted T cell fraction (not recorded which). These receptors came from a female donor with ankylosing spondylitis or in good health (not recorded which). Both conserved end residues are part of each CDR3. D genes are given only for firm matches. The size entry is marked missing in some rows and otherwise reads once, few, many or a size class.

j_gene | v_gene | abundance | d_gene | CDR3aa | CDR3nt
TRBJ2-5 | TRBV7-2 | few | NA | CASSFPSAQTQYF | TGTGCCAGCAGCTTTCCTAGCGCTCAGACCCAGTACTTC
TRBJ2-2 | TRBV29-1 | few | TRBD2 | CSVEPLAGGLRGAGELFF | TGCAGCGTTGAGCCGCTAGCGGGAGGGCTTAGGGGGGCCGGGGAGCTGTTTTTT
TRBJ2-7 | TRBV5-1 | many | TRBD1 | CASSSGGSYEQYF | TGCGCCAGCAGCTCAGGGGGTTCCTACGAGCAGTACTTC
TRBJ2-5 | TRBV6-5 | few | TRBD1 | CASSSGTGGGETQYF | TGTGCCAGCAGTTCCGGGACAGGGGGGGGAGAGACCCAGTACTTC
TRBJ1-1 | TRBV7-2 | many | NA | CASSLGGAGTEAFF | TGTGCCAGCAGCTTGGGGGGCGCTGGGACTGAAGCTTTCTTT
TRBJ2-7 | TRBV20-1 | NA | TRBD2 | CSAHPGLAGSDEQYF | TGCAGTGCGCACCCGGGACTAGCGGGATCTGACGAGCAGTACTTC
TRBJ2-7 | TRBV4-2 | few | TRBD1 | CASSQDPQGAGSKSNEQYF | TGTGCCAGCAGCCAAGATCCACAGGGGGCGGGCAGCAAGTCCAACGAGCAGTACTTC
TRBJ2-5 | TRBV7-2 | NA | NA | CASSFEGLETQYF | TGTGCCAGCAGCTTTGAGGGCCTGGAGACCCAGTACTTC
TRBJ2-2 | TRBV11-2 | NA | NA | CASSLERGVEELFF | TGTGCCAGCAGCTTAGAAAGAGGGGTGGAGGAGCTGTTTTTT
TRBJ2-5 | TRBV9 | NA | NA | CASSRLGRQETQYF | TGTGCCAGCTCCCGACTCGGAAGACAAGAGACCCAGTACTTC
TRBJ2-2 | TRBV5-1 | NA | TRBD2 | CASRGLAGPNTGELFF | TGCGCCAGCAGGGGACTAGCGGGGCCAAACACCGGGGAGCTGTTTTTT
TRBJ2-1 | TRBV10-3 | few | NA | CATLKVGVYNEQFF | TGTGCCACCCTAAAAGTCGGGGTTTACAATGAGCAGTTCTTC
TRBJ2-3 | TRBV20-1 | NA | TRBD1 | CSARDLLGTGGTDTQYF | TGCAGTGCTAGAGACCTCTTAGGGACAGGTGGGACAGATACGCAGTATTTT
TRBJ2-1 | TRBV19 | NA | TRBD1 | CASSIPGGFYNEQFF | TGTGCCAGTAGTATTCCAGGGGGATTCTACAATGAGCAGTTCTTC
TRBJ2-5 | TRBV20-1 | NA | NA | CSARDPLSHQETQYF | TGCAGTGCTAGAGATCCCCTATCCCACCAAGAGACCCAGTACTTC
TRBJ2-5 | TRBV24-1 | once | TRBD1 | CATSVLTPQGACGTQYF | TGTGCCACCAGTGTGCTAACACCACAGGGGGCCTGCGGGACCCAGTACTTC
TRBJ1-3 | TRBV5-1 | few | NA | CASSLEGNGNTIYF | TGCGCCAGCAGCTTGGAGGGCAACGGAAACACCATATATTTT
TRBJ2-1 | TRBV20-1 | few | NA | CSARDSKYNEQFF | TGCAGTGCTAGAGATTCAAAATACAATGAGCAGTTCTTC
TRBJ1-4 | TRBV4-2 | NA | NA | CASSPQRWGRNEKLFF | TGTGCCAGCAGCCCCCAACGTTGGGGGCGGAATGAAAAACTGTTTTTT
TRBJ2-1 | TRBV20-1 | few | NA | CSASSVQSSYNEQFF | TGCAGTGCTAGTTCTGTCCAGTCGTCCTACAATGAGCAGTTCTTC
TRBJ1-1 | TRBV18 | NA | NA | CASSVREADTEAFF | TGTGCCAGCTCAGTCAGGGAGGCTGACACTGAAGCTTTCTTT
TRBJ1-3 | TRBV19 | NA | NA | CASSMGADPPGNTIYF | TGTGCCAGTAGTATGGGGGCGGACCCGCCTGGAAACACCATATATTTT
TRBJ2-7 | TRBV24-1 | few | TRBD2 | CATSAGSGRAVEQYF | TGTGCCACCAGTGCTGGCAGCGGGAGGGCCGTTGAGCAGTACTTC
TRBJ2-7 | TRBV28 | NA | TRBD2 | CASPGRGGEQYF | TGTGCCAGCCCCGGGAGGGGGGGCGAGCAGTACTTC
TRBJ2-2 | TRBV3-1 | NA | NA | CASSQRKEAGELFF | TGTGCCAGCAGCCAAAGAAAGGAGGCCGGGGAGCTGTTTTTT
TRBJ2-3 | TRBV11-2 | few | NA | CASSPPGDTQYF | TGTGCCAGCAGCCCGCCCGGAGATACGCAGTATTTT
TRBJ2-5 | TRBV20-1 | NA | NA | CSASRAPRGETQYF | TGCAGTGCTAGCCGGGCCCCTCGGGGGGAGACCCAGTACTTC
TRBJ2-5 | TRBV9 | NA | NA | CASSPAPQETQYF | TGTGCCAGCAGCCCGGCACCCCAAGAGACCCAGTACTTC
TRBJ2-7 | TRBV19 | NA | TRBD2 | CASKSTGTTTYEQYF | TGTGCCAGTAAGTCAACCGGGACTACCACCTACGAGCAGTACTTC
TRBJ2-1 | TRBV12-3/TRBV12-4 | NA | NA | CASRDGLLYNEQFF | TGTGCCAGCCGTGACGGACTTCTCTACAATGAGCAGTTCTTC
TRBJ2-5 | TRBV2 | few | NA | CASNLPGTMRETQYF | TGTGCCAGCAACTTGCCAGGGACGATGAGGGAGACCCAGTACTTC
TRBJ1-1 | TRBV15 | few | NA | CATSWAGVNTEAFF | TGTGCCACCAGCTGGGCAGGGGTGAACACTGAAGCTTTCTTT
TRBJ2-3 | TRBV10-1 | NA | TRBD1 | CASSGMDRRTDTQYF | TGCGCCAGCAGTGGGATGGACAGGAGGACAGATACGCAGTATTTT
TRBJ1-6 | TRBV10-3 | NA | NA | CAISEGRGGNSPLHF | TGTGCCATCAGCGAGGGCAGGGGTGGTAATTCACCCCTCCACTTT
TRBJ2-3 | TRBV6-2/TRBV6-3 | few | NA | CASSRGRTRTDTQYF | TGTGCCAGCAGTCGAGGGAGGACAAGGACAGATACGCAGTATTTT
TRBJ2-3 | TRBV20-1 | few | NA | CSARVQVSDTQYF | TGCAGTGCTCGTGTACAGGTATCAGATACGCAGTATTTT
TRBJ2-1 | TRBV20-1 | many | TRBD2 | CSAPGTSGSLAYNEQFF | TGCAGTGCTCCCGGGACTAGCGGGAGTCTAGCCTACAATGAGCAGTTCTTC
TRBJ2-3 | TRBV6-2/TRBV6-3 | NA | NA | CASAYMYRERADTQYF | TGTGCCAGCGCCTATATGTACAGGGAGCGGGCAGATACGCAGTATTTT
TRBJ2-2 | TRBV25-1 | NA | NA | CASSEYQRSNPGELFF | TGTGCCAGCAGTGAATACCAGCGGTCGAACCCCGGGGAGCTGTTTTTT
TRBJ1-5 | TRBV2 | few | NA | CASSERSSNQPQHF | TGTGCCAGCAGTGAGCGCAGTAGCAATCAGCCCCAGCATTTT
TRBJ2-5 | TRBV3-1 | once | TRBD2 | CASSQVGLAPQETQYF | TGTGCCAGCAGCCAAGTAGGACTAGCGCCCCAAGAGACCCAGTACTTC
TRBJ2-5 | TRBV12-3/TRBV12-4 | NA | NA | CASSFVSDGFNQETQYF | TGTGCCAGCAGTTTTGTCAGTGACGGGTTCAACCAAGAGACCCAGTACTTC
TRBJ2-3 | TRBV20-1 | NA | NA | CSASQPSGVGAQYF | TGCAGTGCTAGTCAGCCTAGTGGCGTCGGCGCGCAGTATTTT
TRBJ2-3 | TRBV7-2 | NA | TRBD2 | CASSPVLAGTDTQYF | TGTGCCAGCAGCCCCGTTCTAGCGGGGACAGATACGCAGTATTTT
TRBJ2-1 | TRBV7-8 | many | TRBD2 | CASSPSPTSGASYNEQFF | TGTGCCAGCAGCCCGAGCCCGACTAGCGGGGCATCCTACAATGAGCAGTTCTTC
TRBJ2-1 | TRBV9 | NA | TRBD2 | CASSPSGRPHNEQFF | TGTGCCAGCAGTCCCAGCGGGAGACCCCACAATGAGCAGTTCTTC
TRBJ1-1 | TRBV27 | few | NA | CASSLFGTGEAFF | TGTGCCAGCAGTTTATTCGGGACGGGTGAAGCTTTCTTT
TRBJ2-3 | TRBV19 | few | NA | CASSARTSSAHTDTQYF | TGTGCCAGTAGTGCCCGAACCTCTAGCGCCCACACAGATACGCAGTATTTT
TRBJ2-2 | TRBV7-9 | few | NA | CASSLRQGNTGELFF | TGTGCCAGCAGCTTGAGGCAAGGGAACACCGGGGAGCTGTTTTTT
TRBJ2-4 | TRBV18 | NA | NA | CASSPGVENIQYF | TGTGCCAGCTCACCAGGGGTGGAAAACATTCAGTACTTC
TRBJ2-7 | TRBV3-1 | once | NA | CASSHGSVMHEQYF | TGTGCCAGCAGCCACGGGTCCGTAATGCACGAGCAGTACTTC
TRBJ1-5 | TRBV20-1 | few | NA | CSARDRMAGEYGPQHF | TGCAGTGCTAGAGATCGTATGGCGGGGGAATATGGGCCCCAGCATTTT
TRBJ2-2 | TRBV27 | NA | NA | CASSLTVRGTGELFF | TGTGCCAGCAGTTTAACGGTTAGGGGCACCGGGGAGCTGTTTTTT
TRBJ2-7 | TRBV7-6 | few | TRBD2 | CASSLDGTSGYEQYF | TGTGCCAGCAGCTTAGATGGGACTAGCGGCTACGAGCAGTACTTC
TRBJ1-1 | TRBV6-2/TRBV6-3 | NA | NA | CAASSGRWRRASTEAFF | TGTGCCGCATCAAGTGGGAGGTGGAGGCGAGCCTCCACTGAAGCTTTCTTT
TRBJ2-5 | TRBV6-2/TRBV6-3 | NA | NA | CASGWYQETQYF | TGTGCCAGCGGGTGGTACCAAGAGACCCAGTACTTC
TRBJ2-3 | TRBV10-3 | NA | TRBD2 | CAIRGLAGADTQYF | TGTGCCATCAGGGGACTAGCGGGAGCAGATACGCAGTATTTT
TRBJ1-1 | TRBV6-1 | few | TRBD1 | CASSERRTGNTEAFF | TGTGCCAGCAGTGAACGGAGGACAGGGAACACTGAAGCTTTCTTT
TRBJ1-2 | TRBV7-9 | few | NA | CASSLMTSGGYTF | TGTGCCAGCAGCTTGATGACATCGGGTGGCTACACCTTC